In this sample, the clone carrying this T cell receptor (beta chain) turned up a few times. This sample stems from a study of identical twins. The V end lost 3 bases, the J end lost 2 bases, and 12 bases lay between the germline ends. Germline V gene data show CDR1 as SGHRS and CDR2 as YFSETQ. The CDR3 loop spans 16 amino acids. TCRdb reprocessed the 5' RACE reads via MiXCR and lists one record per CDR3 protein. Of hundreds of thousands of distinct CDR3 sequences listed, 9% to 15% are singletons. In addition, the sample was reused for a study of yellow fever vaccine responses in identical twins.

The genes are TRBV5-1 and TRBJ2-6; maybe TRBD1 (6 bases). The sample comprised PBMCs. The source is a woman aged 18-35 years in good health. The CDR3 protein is CASSSGTTAGANVLTF. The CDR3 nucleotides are TGCGCCAGCAGCTCCGGGACAACTGCTGGGGCCAACGTCCTGACTTTC.